A selection of T cell receptor beta chains follows, all from one sample in a study of T-cell memory formation after mild COVID-19. TCRdb used MiXCR to reprocess the 5' RACE reads, holding one entry per CDR3 protein. The sample holds around 340,000 distinct CDR3 sequences, more than 15% seen once. Sequences were obtained from PBMCs or a T cell subset sorted from them (not recorded which). The receptors here all came from a man aged 18 to 30 who had mild COVID-19 (a few samples of this study predate the infection). Cell type and time point are not known. Both conserved end residues are part of each CDR3. Each record gives: D gene, J gene, V gene, clone size, CDR3 protein, CDR3 DNA. The D gene is left open where the match is weak. Only some rows state a clone size, as once, few, many or a class for expanded clones.

NA | TRBJ2-6 | TRBV12-3/TRBV12-4 | few | CASSLGFGDPSGANVLTF | TGTGCCAGCAGTTTAGGTTTTGGGGACCCTTCCGGGGCCAACGTCCTGACTTTC
NA | TRBJ1-6 | TRBV24-1 | NA | CSTTTSGYSPLHF | TGTTCCACCACAACGTCGGGCTATTCACCCCTCCACTTT
NA | TRBJ2-7 | TRBV6-5 | NA | CASSTRQAKKYF | TGTGCCAGCAGCACGCGACAGGCAAAGAAGTACTTC
NA | TRBJ2-2 | TRBV6-6 | few | CASSYYQGPTGELFF | TGTGCCAGCAGTTACTACCAGGGCCCTACCGGGGAGCTGTTTTTT
NA | TRBJ2-1 | TRBV24-1 | many | CATSDSTRAYNEQFF | TGTGCCACCAGTGATTCGACTAGGGCCTACAATGAGCAGTTCTTC
NA | TRBJ2-2 | TRBV6-5 | NA | CASSYSTGRNTGELFF | TGTGCCAGCAGTTACTCGACGGGCAGGAACACCGGGGAGCTGTTTTTT
NA | TRBJ2-2 | TRBV7-2 | NA | CASSFGGRVTGELFF | TGTGCCAGCAGCTTCGGGGGAAGGGTAACCGGGGAGCTGTTTTTT
NA | TRBJ1-4 | TRBV13 | NA | CASSLQGGANEKLFF | TGTGCCAGCAGTCTTCAGGGTGGGGCTAATGAAAAACTGTTTTTT
NA | TRBJ2-2 | TRBV29-1 | NA | CSVVTGNTGELFF | TGCAGCGTTGTGACAGGGAACACCGGGGAGCTGTTTTTT
NA | TRBJ2-1 | TRBV6-6 | few | CASSYSAPNANEQFF | TGTGCCAGCAGTTACTCGGCCCCGAATGCCAATGAGCAGTTCTTC
NA | TRBJ1-3 | TRBV3-1 | few | CASSPRGNTIYF | TGTGCCAGCAGCCCGAGGGGAAACACCATATATTTT
TRBD1 | TRBJ2-5 | TRBV3-1 | few | CASSQAQGPETQYF | TGTGCCAGCAGCCAAGCACAGGGGCCGGAGACCCAGTACTTC
NA | TRBJ1-2 | TRBV12-3/TRBV12-4 | NA | CASSPSTNGYTF | TGTGCCAGCAGCCCCTCAACCAATGGCTACACCTTC
TRBD2 | TRBJ2-3 | TRBV24-1 | few | CATSDFSGGDTQYF | TGTGCCACCAGTGATTTCTCGGGAGGGGATACGCAGTATTTT
NA | TRBJ2-3 | TRBV5-1 | many | CASSFPGDDTQYF | TGCGCCAGCAGCTTCCCGGGGGACGATACGCAGTATTTT